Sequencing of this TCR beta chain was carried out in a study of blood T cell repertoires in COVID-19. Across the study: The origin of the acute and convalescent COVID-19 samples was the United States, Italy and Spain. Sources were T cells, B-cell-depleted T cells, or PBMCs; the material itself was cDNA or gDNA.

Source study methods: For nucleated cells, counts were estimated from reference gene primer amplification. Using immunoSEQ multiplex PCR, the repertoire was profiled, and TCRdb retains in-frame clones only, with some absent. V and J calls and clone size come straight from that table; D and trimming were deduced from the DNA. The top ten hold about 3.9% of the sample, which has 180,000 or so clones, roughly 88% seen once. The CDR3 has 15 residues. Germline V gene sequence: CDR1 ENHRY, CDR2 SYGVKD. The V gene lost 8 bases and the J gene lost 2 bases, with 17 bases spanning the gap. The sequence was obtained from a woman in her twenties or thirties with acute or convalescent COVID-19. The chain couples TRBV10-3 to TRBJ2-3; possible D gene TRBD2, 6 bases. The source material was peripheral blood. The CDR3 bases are TGTGCCATCGGGCCCTGGCGGGATTACACAGATACGCAGTATTTT. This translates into CAIGPWRDYTDTQYF.